These T cell receptor beta chains were read from a single sample in a study of persistence of HIV-infected CD4 T cells. These TCRs' antigens remain unknown. The protocol was immunoSEQ multiplex PCR, while the TCRdb copy is restricted to in-frame clones and leaves out a portion. The profile shows over 35,000 clones, more than 70% of them singletons. The sample consisted of CD4+ T cells sorted from PBMCs after roughly 18-hour stimulation, taken from a patient who received antiretroviral therapy. Receptors originate from an adult man with HIV who was CMV-seropositive. CDR3s include the opening cysteine and the closing phenylalanine or tryptophan. Size tells how often a clone was seen (once, few, many) or the class of an expanded clone, and some rows leave it out.

abundance | v_gene | CDR3aa
. | TRBV10-2 | CASRGQASNYGYTF
. | TRBV24-1 | CATSDPTRDRATEQFF
. | TRBV12-3/TRBV12-4 | CASSLAQYGYTF
few | TRBV10-3 | CAISESETGGRRKRSPLHF
. | TRBV2 | CASSPGRSTDTQYF
. | TRBV6-1 | CASSEAGRGRHYGYTF
. | TRBV3-1/TRBV3-2 | CASSRPQSGVYEQYF
. | TRBV3-1/TRBV3-2 | CASSQDFWGSGNTIYF
. | TRBV28 | CASRSGQGNQPQHF
. | TRBV6-1 | CASTDSSGANEKLFF
. | TRBV7-6 | CASSSGQRETQYF
. | TRBV28 | CASYLRTGTGGYTF
. | TRBV7-2 | CASSLVTSTEQFF
. | TRBV11-3 | CASSPGGSYNEQFF
. | TRBV19 | CASSEYHRGNVYNEQFF
. | TRBV6-5 | CASSYRSTGDNEKLFF
. | TRBV9 | CASSRSGGNTGELFF
. | TRBV7-2 | CASSQGLPGNEQYF
. | TRBV6-5 | CASSPPGSRDTQYF
. | TRBV7-8 | CASRLRAGSWAGANVLTF
. | TRBV21-1 | CASQDRAGDEKLFF
few | TRBV27 | CASSQGQGTNTEAFF
. | TRBV5-4 | CASSHDRGGGTEAFF
. | TRBV6-5 | CATTWGTGNEKLFF
. | TRBV19 | CASSSRVDEQFF
. | TRBV7-9 | CASSLQSGGSPLHF
. | TRBV10-2 | CASSESRVAGKKGYTF
. | TRBV3-1/TRBV3-2 | CASSQAGEQYF
. | TRBV2 | CASNVGNVLTF
. | TRBV7-2 | CASSFLSDSPLHF
. | TRBV7-9 | CASSPLRTGRRSGANVLTF